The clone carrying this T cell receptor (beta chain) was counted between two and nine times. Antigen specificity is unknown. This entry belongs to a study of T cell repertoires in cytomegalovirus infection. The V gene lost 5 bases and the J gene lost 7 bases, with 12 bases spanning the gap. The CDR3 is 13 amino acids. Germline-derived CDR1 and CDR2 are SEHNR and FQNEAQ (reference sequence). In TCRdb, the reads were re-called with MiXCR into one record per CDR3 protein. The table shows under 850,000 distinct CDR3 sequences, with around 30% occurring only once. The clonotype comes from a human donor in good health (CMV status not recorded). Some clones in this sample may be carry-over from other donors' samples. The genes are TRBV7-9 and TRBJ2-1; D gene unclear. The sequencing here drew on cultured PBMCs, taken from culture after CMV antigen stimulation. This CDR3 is CASSPTRLNEQFF. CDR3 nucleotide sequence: TGTGCCAGCAGCCCCACAAGGCTGAATGAGCAGTTCTTC. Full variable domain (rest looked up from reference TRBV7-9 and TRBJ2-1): DTGVSQNPRHKITKRGQNVTFRCDPISEHNRLYWYRQTLGQGPEFLTYFQNEAQLEKSRLLSDRFSAERPKGSFSTLEIQRTEQGDSAMYLCASSPTRLNEQFFGPGTRLTVL.